The 5 T cell receptor beta chains presented below share a single source sample, sequenced in a study of Ad26.COV2.S vaccination and SARS-CoV-2 variants. Specified treatment: 15 to 20 received Ad26.COV2.S at low or high dose, single or two shots; about 5 received placebo; per-sample allocation not given. Specimens were obtained on day 63 following the first vaccine or placebo injection. The assay was immunoSEQ multiplex PCR, and TCRdb's table has in-frame clones only and misses some. The sample shows more than 300,000 clones, approximately 90% of them seen only once. The sequencing used peripheral blood, collected in a trial of Ad26.COV2.S vaccine versus placebo. The origin of the receptors is a person between 18 and 65 years old who received the Ad26.COV2.S COVID-19 vaccine or a placebo.

The genes are TRBV15 and TRBJ1-4; the D is unclear. Trimming took 3 bases from V and 0 from J, leaving 17 bases between them. The length of the CDR3 is 18 residues. Germline V gene lookup returns CDR1 LNHNV and CDR2 YYDKDF (reference sequence). CDR3 DNA: TGTGCCACCAGCAGCCTTGTCAATGACTTCTCAACTAATGAAAAACTGTTTTTT. This sequence encodes CATSSLVNDFSTNEKLFF.

This chain links TRBV13 with TRBJ2-1, with 9 bases matching TRBD2. CDR1 and CDR2 (germline): PRHDT, FYEKMQ (reference sequence). Trimming cost V 1 base and J 3 bases; bases outside gene matches: 4. The CDR3 contains 16 residues. CDR3 sequence (DNA): TGTGCCAGCAGCTTAGAAGCGGGAGGCCACTACAATGAGCAGTTCTTC. Amino acid sequence: CASSLEAGGHYNEQFF. Full variable domain (rest looked up from reference TRBV13 and TRBJ2-1): AAGVIQSPRHLIKEKRETATLKCYPIPRHDTVYWYQQGPGQDPQFLISFYEKMQSDKGSIPDRFSAQQFSDYHSELNMSSLELGDSALYFCASSLEAGGHYNEQFFGPGTRLTVL.

This chain uses TRBV5-1 with TRBJ2-3; 10 bases match TRBD1. The germline CDR1 and CDR2 sequences are SGHRS and YFSETQ. Losses at the gene ends were 7 bases for V and 1 base for J; bases not matched to a gene: 3. This CDR3 has 14 residues. The CDR3 DNA follows: TGCGCCAGCGGAGGGACAGGGGGCACAGATACGCAGTATTTT. It is translated as CASGGTGGTDTQYF.

This clone is a singleton in its sample. V gene TRBV4-2 combines with J gene TRBJ1-1, with D perhaps TRBD1 (5 bases). Looked up from germline, CDR1 is LGHNA and CDR2 is YNFKEQ. The ends were cut back, 0 bases at V and 7 bases at J, with 12 bases in the middle. This CDR3 has 14 residues. CDR3 sequence reads: CASSQDVAGNEAFF. CDR3 sequence (DNA): TGTGCCAGCAGCCAAGATGTGGCAGGGAATGAAGCTTTCTTT.

The J gene is TRBJ2-1, the V gene TRBV3-1 (or the pseudogene TRBV3-2); no definite D call. There are 15 residues in the CDR3. With 2 bases removed from V and 6 bases from J, the gap between germline ends came to 14 bases. CDR1 and CDR2 (germline): LGHDT, YNNKEL (reference sequence). The CDR3 region is CASSQFALDGNEQFF. In DNA, the CDR3 is TGTGCCAGCAGCCAATTTGCCCTGGACGGCAATGAGCAGTTCTTC.